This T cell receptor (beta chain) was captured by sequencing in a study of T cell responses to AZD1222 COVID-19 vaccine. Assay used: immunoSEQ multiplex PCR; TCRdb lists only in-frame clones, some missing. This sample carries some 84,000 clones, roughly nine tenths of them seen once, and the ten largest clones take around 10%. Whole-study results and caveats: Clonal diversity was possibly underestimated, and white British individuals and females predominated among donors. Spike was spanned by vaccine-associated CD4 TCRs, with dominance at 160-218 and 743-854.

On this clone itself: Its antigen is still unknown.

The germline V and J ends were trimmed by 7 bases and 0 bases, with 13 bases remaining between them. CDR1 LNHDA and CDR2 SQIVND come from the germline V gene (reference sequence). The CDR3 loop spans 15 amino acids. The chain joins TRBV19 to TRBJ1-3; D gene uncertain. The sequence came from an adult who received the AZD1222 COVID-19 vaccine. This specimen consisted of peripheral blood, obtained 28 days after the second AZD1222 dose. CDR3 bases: TGTGCCAGTACCGGAGGGTATAACTCTGGAAACACCATATATTTT. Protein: CASTGGYNSGNTIYF. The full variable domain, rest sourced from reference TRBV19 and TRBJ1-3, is DGGITQSPKYLFRKEGQNVTLSCEQNLNHDAMYWYRQDPGQGLRLIYYSQIVNDFQKGDIAEGYSVSREKKESFPLTVTSAQKNPTAFYLCASTGGYNSGNTIYFGEGSWLTVV.